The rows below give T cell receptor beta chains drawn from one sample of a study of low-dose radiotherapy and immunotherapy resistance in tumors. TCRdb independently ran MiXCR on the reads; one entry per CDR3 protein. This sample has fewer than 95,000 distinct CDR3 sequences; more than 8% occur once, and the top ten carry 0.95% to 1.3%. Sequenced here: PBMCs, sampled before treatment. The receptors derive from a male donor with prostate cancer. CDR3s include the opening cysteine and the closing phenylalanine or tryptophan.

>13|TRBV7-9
CASSPPSDYEQYF
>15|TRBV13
CASSLEAPDNNEQFF
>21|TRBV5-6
CASSIYLCSATGSAMNTEAFF
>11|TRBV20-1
CSAMGDSEAFF
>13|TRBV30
CAWRIGVRETQYF
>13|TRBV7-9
CASSTGGRGTQYF
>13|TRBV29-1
CSVGTSGNNEQFF
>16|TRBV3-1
CASSPGTSGSTDTQYF
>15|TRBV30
CAWSEFGREIDTQYF
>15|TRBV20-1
CSARDFWGAGETQYF
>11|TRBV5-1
CASSENYEQYF
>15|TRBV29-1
CSGRMRTSGPREQFF
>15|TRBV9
CASSRTGGEADTQYF
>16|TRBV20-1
CSARRVAGMYQETQYF
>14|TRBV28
CASSPRGGVQPQHF
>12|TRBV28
CASSPAGSSEFF
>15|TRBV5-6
CASSSPGPSNEKLFF
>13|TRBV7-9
CASQGQTNTEAFF
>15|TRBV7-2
CASSLTLAGDYEQYF
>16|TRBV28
CASSAEHRYSYNEQFF
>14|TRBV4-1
CASDQGEVHNEQFF
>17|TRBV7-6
CASSLKVAGAGATEAFF